These 20 T cell receptor beta chains were all obtained from the same sample, sequenced in a study of blood T cell repertoires in COVID-19. Profiled with immunoSEQ multiplex PCR; TCRdb holds only in-frame clones, not every one. The top ten hold 16% of the sample, which has over 30,000 clones, over 60% seen once. The sequenced sample consisted of peripheral blood. The source is a human donor in a cohort sampled during active COVID-19.

In its sample, this clone was seen a few times. The chain is built from TRBV5-4 and TRBJ1-2, with 7 positions matching TRBD1. CDR1 SGHNT and CDR2 YYREEE come from the germline V gene (reference sequence). The V and J ends lost 0 bases and 7 bases, in that order; junction bases with no gene match: 15. The CDR3 has 17 residues. CDR3 DNA sequence: TGTGCCAGCAGCTTGGAGGGGGCGCGGGTTTATCTCTCTGGCTACACCTTC. Amino acid sequence: CASSLEGARVYLSGYTF.

The rearrangement uses TRBV4-2 and TRBJ2-7, with D uncertain. V lost 0 bases, J lost 4 bases, and 4 bases lay in between. Looked up from germline, CDR1 is LGHNA and CDR2 is YNFKEQ. This CDR3 comprises 12 residues. CDR3 coding DNA: TGTGCCAGCAGCCAAGATCGGTACGAGCAGTACTTC. Translating gives CASSQDRYEQYF.

This clone appeared a few times. The CDR3 DNA reads as TGTGCCAGCAGTTCTCCCTACGGACTAGCGAACACAGATACGCAGTATTTT. Its protein is CASSSPYGLANTDTQYF. V gene TRBV28 combines with J gene TRBJ2-3; TRBD2 aligns across 9 bases. The J segment lost 2 bases and the V segment lost 4 bases, leaving 10 bases of the junction unmatched. This CDR3 region has 17 residues. From germline, CDR1 is MDHEN and CDR2 SYDVKM.

This clone was observed a handful of times. J is TRBJ1-1 and V is TRBV2, with 8 positions matching TRBD1. The V gene's germline CDR1 is SNHLY and CDR2 FYNNEI. Trimming cost V 7 bases and J 2 bases; bases outside gene matches: 9. The CDR3 has 15 amino acids. The CDR3 is CASTAGGQGNTEAFF. In nucleotides, the CDR3 is TGTGCCAGCACAGCGGGCGGACAGGGTAACACTGAAGCTTTCTTT.

The chain recombines TRBV25-1 with TRBJ2-6, with a weak D call TRBD1 (5 bases). The CDR3 runs to 18 residues. The V end lost 2 bases, the J end lost 0 bases, and 14 bases lay between the germline ends. Germline V gene data show CDR1 as MGHDK and CDR2 as SYGVNS. CDR3 amino acids: CASSEHPGFSSGANVLTF. In nucleotides, the CDR3 is TGTGCCAGCAGTGAACACCCAGGGTTTAGCTCTGGGGCCAACGTCCTGACTTTC.

J is TRBJ2-7 and V is TRBV29-1; D might be TRBD2 (6 bases). The CDR3 has 15 residues. The V end was cut by 3 bases, the J end by 2 bases, with 17 bases between. Germline-derived CDR1 and CDR2 are SQVTM and ANQGSEA. CDR3 bases: TGCAGCGTTGAGCGGCGGGGAACTCCCCCCTACGAGCAGTACTTC. Amino acids: CSVERRGTPPYEQYF.

The chain is built from TRBV5-6 and TRBJ2-7; D is undetermined. V was trimmed by 2 bases and J by 2 bases, leaving 8 bases between them. Germline-derived CDR1 and CDR2 are SGHDT and YYEEEE. The CDR3 covers 13 residues. CDR3 region: CASSFSGTYEQYF. CDR3 DNA sequence: TGTGCCAGCAGCTTTTCAGGTACCTACGAGCAGTACTTC.

The rearrangement links TRBV7-6 to TRBJ2-5; D is unresolved. The CDR3 sequence is 12 residues long. Trimming took off 1 base at V and 9 bases at J, with 9 bases between the two ends. Germline V gene data show CDR1 as SGHVS and CDR2 as FNYEAQ. CDR3 bases: TGTGCCAGCAGCTTAGTTAATGGGCCCCAGTACTTC. This codes for CASSLVNGPQYF.

CDR3 residues: CSVLADSYEQYF. The CDR3, as DNA: TGCAGCGTTCTGGCGGATTCATACGAGCAGTACTTC. This sequence joins TRBV29-1 and TRBJ2-7; no clear D. The CDR3 runs 12 residues. Trimming left V 5 bases short and J 4 bases short, with 12 bases between. CDR1 and CDR2 from the germline V gene are SQVTM and ANQGSEA.

This chain uses TRBV20-1 with TRBJ2-3, with a possible D match to TRBD2 (6 bases). Germline-derived CDR1 and CDR2 are DFQATT and SNEGSKA (reference sequence). The CDR3 runs to 15 residues. The V gene lost 3 bases and the J gene lost 1 base, with 14 bases spanning the gap. For the CDR3, the DNA is TGCAGTGCTAGTCTAGCGACCATGGGCACAGATACGCAGTATTTT. This gives the protein CSASLATMGTDTQYF.

The chain has TRBV5-4 and TRBJ2-7; 7 nucleotides agree with TRBD2. This CDR3 spans 16 amino acids. Trimming at V came to 0 bases and at J to 2 bases, leaving 8 bases not matched to a gene. Germline lookup yields CDR1 SGHNT and CDR2 YYREEE (reference sequence). CDR3 region: CASSLDLVAGAYEQYF. In DNA, the CDR3 is TGTGCCAGCAGCTTGGACCTAGTGGCGGGAGCCTACGAGCAGTACTTC.

The chain recombines TRBV5-1 with TRBJ2-3; 14 bases are shared with TRBD2. The CDR3 totals 16 residues. CDR1 and CDR2 from the germline V gene are SGHRS and YFSETQ. V lost 4 bases, J lost 6 bases, and 7 bases stayed unmatched. The CDR3 loop reads CASSQRLAGGKDTQYF. In DNA, the CDR3 is TGCGCCAGCAGCCAAAGACTAGCGGGGGGGAAGGATACGCAGTATTTT.

The rearrangement links TRBV27 to TRBJ2-5, with a tentative D call TRBD1 (6 bases). The CDR3 consists of 14 residues. Between the trimmed V and J ends, which lost 3 bases and 0 bases, there was a span of 8 bases. From germline, CDR1 is MNHEY and CDR2 SMNVEV (reference sequence). The chain's CDR3 is CASSLNRDQETQYF. The CDR3 region has the DNA TGTGCCAGCAGTTTGAACAGGGACCAAGAGACCCAGTACTTC.

This sequence joins TRBV27 and TRBJ2-7; TRBD1 aligns across 10 bases. The CDR3 sequence is 15 residues long. Trimming took 6 bases from V and 2 from J; bases not matched to a gene: 7. The germline V gene has CDR1 MNHEY and CDR2 SMNVEV (reference sequence). The CDR3 DNA reads as TGTGCCAGCAGACCGGGACAGGGGCAGACCTACGAGCAGTACTTC. Protein sequence: CASRPGQGQTYEQYF.

This chain uses TRBV10-3 with TRBJ2-5, with D possibly TRBD1 on 7 matching bases. This CDR3 comprises 19 residues. The V gene lost 0 bases and the J gene lost 5 bases, with 25 bases spanning the gap. Germline V gene data show CDR1 as ENHRY and CDR2 as SYGVKD. The CDR3 coding sequence is TGTGCCATCAGTGAGTCTTTCGCGGGCGGAGGGGGCGAAGGGGAGACCCAGTACTTC. It translates to CAISESFAGGGGEGETQYF.

The J gene is TRBJ1-4, the V gene TRBV5-4, with D possibly being TRBD1 (5 bases). The CDR3 covers 15 residues. The V and J ends lost 4 bases and 7 bases respectively, with 17 bases between them. CDR1 is SGHNT, CDR2 YYREEE, per germline (reference sequence). CDR3 sequence (DNA): TGTGCCAGCAGCACAGCCCAGGGTGTGGGTGAAAAACTGTTTTTT. Its translation: CASSTAQGVGEKLFF.

The chain uses TRBV19 and TRBJ1-4; TRBD1 agrees at 8 bases. The CDR3 sequence is 16 residues long. Germline-derived CDR1 and CDR2 are LNHDA and SQIVND (reference sequence). The junction had 11 bases not matched to a gene; V was cut back by 6 bases and J by 5 bases. The CDR3 DNA sequence: TGTGCCAGTAGCCCGATGAAGACAGGGGCCAATGAAAAACTGTTTTTT. Residues: CASSPMKTGANEKLFF.

The V call is TRBV7-9, the J call TRBJ2-3; D may be TRBD1 (6 bases). Deletions cut 3 bases from V and 1 base from J, with 8 bases between. The CDR3 length is 14 residues. From germline, CDR1 is SEHNR and CDR2 FQNEAQ (reference sequence). The CDR3 loop is CASSFQGRTDTQYF. The CDR3 nucleotides are TGTGCCAGCAGCTTTCAGGGGCGCACAGATACGCAGTATTTT. Full variable domain (remainder filled in from reference TRBV7-9 and TRBJ2-3): DTGVSQNPRHKITKRGQNVTFRCDPISEHNRLYWYRQTLGQGPEFLTYFQNEAQLEKSRLLSDRFSAERPKGSFSTLEIQRTEQGDSAMYLCASSFQGRTDTQYFGPGTRLTVL.

The gene calls are TRBV6-2 or TRBV6-3 and TRBJ2-7; D is undetermined. The germline CDR1 and CDR2 sequences are MNHEY and SVGEGT. The CDR3 is 11 residues long. Deletions cut 5 bases from V and 4 bases from J, with 6 bases between. The CDR3 protein is CASSPLYEQYF. DNA of the CDR3: TGTGCCAGCAGTCCCCTTTACGAGCAGTACTTC.

This clone was detected once. J is TRBJ2-3 and V is TRBV2; weak D call: TRBD1 (6 bases). Germline V gene sequence: CDR1 SNHLY, CDR2 FYNNEI. The CDR3 runs to 15 residues. V shed 8 bases and J shed 0 bases, with 15 bases lying between them. CDR3 DNA: TGTGCCAGCGATGCGGACAGCCTTAGCACAGATACGCAGTATTTT. Amino acids: CASDADSLSTDTQYF. The whole variable domain, remainder taken from reference TRBV2 and TRBJ2-3, is EPEVTQTPSHQVTQMGQEVILRCVPISNHLYFYWYRQILGQKVEFLVSFYNNEISEKSEIFDDQFSVERPDGSNFTLKIRSTKLEDSAMYFCASDADSLSTDTQYFGPGTRLTVL.